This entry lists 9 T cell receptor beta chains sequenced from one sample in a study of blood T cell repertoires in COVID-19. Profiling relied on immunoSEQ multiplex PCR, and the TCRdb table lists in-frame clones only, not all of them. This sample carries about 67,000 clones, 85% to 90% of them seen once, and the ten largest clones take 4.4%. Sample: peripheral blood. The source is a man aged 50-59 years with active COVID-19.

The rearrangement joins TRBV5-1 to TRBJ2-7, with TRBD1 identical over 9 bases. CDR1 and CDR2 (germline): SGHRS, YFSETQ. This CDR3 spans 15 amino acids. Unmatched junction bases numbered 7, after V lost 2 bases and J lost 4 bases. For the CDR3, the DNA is TGCGCCAGCAGCTTCCTCCGGGACAGGGAGTACGAGCAGTACTTC. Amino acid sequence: CASSFLRDREYEQYF.

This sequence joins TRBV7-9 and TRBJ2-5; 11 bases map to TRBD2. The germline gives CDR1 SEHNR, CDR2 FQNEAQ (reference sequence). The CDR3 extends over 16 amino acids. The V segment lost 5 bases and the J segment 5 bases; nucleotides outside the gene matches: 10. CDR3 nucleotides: TGTGCCAGCAGCCCTCCGAGACTAGCGGGGCGGGAGACCCAGTACTTC. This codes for CASSPPRLAGRETQYF.

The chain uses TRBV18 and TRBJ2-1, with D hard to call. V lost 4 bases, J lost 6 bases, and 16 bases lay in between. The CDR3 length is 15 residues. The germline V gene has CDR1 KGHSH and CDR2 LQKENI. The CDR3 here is CASSRSTTPPNEQFF. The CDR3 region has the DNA TGTGCCAGCTCACGATCAACTACTCCCCCCAATGAGCAGTTCTTC.

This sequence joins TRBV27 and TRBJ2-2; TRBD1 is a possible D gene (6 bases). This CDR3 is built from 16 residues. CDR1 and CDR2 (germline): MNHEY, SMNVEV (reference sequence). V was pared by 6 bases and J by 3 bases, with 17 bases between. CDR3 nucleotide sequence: TGTGCCAGCAGACGGGACACCTCCACGTACACCGGGGAGCTGTTTTTT. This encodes CASRRDTSTYTGELFF.

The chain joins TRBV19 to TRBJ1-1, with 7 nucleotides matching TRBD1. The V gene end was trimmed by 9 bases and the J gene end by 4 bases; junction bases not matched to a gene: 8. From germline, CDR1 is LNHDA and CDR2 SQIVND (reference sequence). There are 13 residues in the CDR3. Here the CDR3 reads CASHDRVGTEAFF. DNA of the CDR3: TGTGCCAGCCACGACAGGGTAGGCACTGAAGCTTTCTTT.

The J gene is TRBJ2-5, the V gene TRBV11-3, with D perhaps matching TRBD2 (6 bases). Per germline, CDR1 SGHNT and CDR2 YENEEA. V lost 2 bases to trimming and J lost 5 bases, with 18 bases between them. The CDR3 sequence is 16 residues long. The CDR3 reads CASSLFSGGLTETQYF. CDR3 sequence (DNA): TGTGCCAGCAGCTTATTTAGCGGAGGACTAACGGAGACCCAGTACTTC.

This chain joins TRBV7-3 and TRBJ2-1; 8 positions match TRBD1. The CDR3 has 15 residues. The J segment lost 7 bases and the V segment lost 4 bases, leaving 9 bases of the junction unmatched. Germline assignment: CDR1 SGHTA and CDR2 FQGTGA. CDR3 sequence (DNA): TGTGCCAGCAGCTCATTAGGACAGGGTTGGAATGAGCAGTTCTTC. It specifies CASSSLGQGWNEQFF.

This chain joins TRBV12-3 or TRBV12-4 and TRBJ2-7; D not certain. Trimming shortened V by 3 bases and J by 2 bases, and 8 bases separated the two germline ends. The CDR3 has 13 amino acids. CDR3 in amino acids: CASSFPGAYEQYF. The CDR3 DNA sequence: TGTGCCAGCAGTTTCCCAGGCGCCTACGAGCAGTACTTC.

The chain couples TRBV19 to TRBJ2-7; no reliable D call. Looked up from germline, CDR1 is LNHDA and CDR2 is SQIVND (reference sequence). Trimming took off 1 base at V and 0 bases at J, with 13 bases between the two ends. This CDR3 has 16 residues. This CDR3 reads CASSIGLTLISYEQYF. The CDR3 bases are TGTGCCAGTAGTATAGGCTTGACACTTATCTCCTACGAGCAGTACTTC. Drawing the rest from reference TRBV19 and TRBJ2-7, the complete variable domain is DGGITQSPKYLFRKEGQNVTLSCEQNLNHDAMYWYRQDPGQGLRLIYYSQIVNDFQKGDIAEGYSVSREKKESFPLTVTSAQKNPTAFYLCASSIGLTLISYEQYFGPGTRLTVT.